Listed below are T cell receptor beta chains from one sample, sequenced in a study of blood T cell repertoires in COVID-19. Libraries were prepared by immunoSEQ multiplex PCR; TCRdb keeps only in-frame clonotypes and omits some of them. The sample lists 200,000 to 250,000 clones; 88% were seen once. The sample comprised peripheral blood. Receptor source: a woman in her sixties with acute or convalescent COVID-19. Each CDR3 is given with its conserved first and last residue. The order of the fields is CDR3 DNA, CDR3 protein, D gene, J gene, V gene, CDR3 length, clone size. The D gene is left open where the match is weak. Some rows have no size entry. The others give once, few or many, or a class for an expanded clone.

DNA: TGTGCCAGCAGCACCGCACAGGGGAGGACTAATGAAAAACTGTTTTTT
CDR3: CASSTAQGRTNEKLFF
D: TRBD1
J: TRBJ1-4
V: TRBV7-9
length: 16
size: -

DNA: TGCGCCAGCAGCCAAGATCTCGGGACAGGGAGGATCTTC
CDR3: CASSQDLGTGRIF
D: TRBD1
J: TRBJ2-1
V: TRBV4-3
length: 13
size: -

DNA: TGTGCCAGCAGCTTGATAGGGGAGGATCAGACTGAAGCTTTCTTT
CDR3: CASSLIGEDQTEAFF
D: -
J: TRBJ1-1
V: TRBV5-6
length: 15
size: -

DNA: TGTGCCAGCAGCTTAGGCAGCACCGGGGAGCTGTTTTTT
CDR3: CASSLGSTGELFF
D: -
J: TRBJ2-2
V: TRBV7-2
length: 13
size: -

DNA: TGTGCCAGCAACGGGAGGGGCGCCCCCCCTCGAGATTACGAGCAGTACTTC
CDR3: CASNGRGAPPRDYEQYF
D: TRBD2
J: TRBJ2-7
V: TRBV28
length: 17
size: -

DNA: TGTGCCAGCAGAGAAGCGACTAGCGGGAGTACCTACGAGCAGTACTTC
CDR3: CASREATSGSTYEQYF
D: TRBD2
J: TRBJ2-7
V: TRBV11-3
length: 16
size: -

DNA: TGTGCCAGCAGCAGACGAACAACGACAGGGAAGAGTAACTATGGCTACACCTTC
CDR3: CASSRRTTTGKSNYGYTF
D: -
J: TRBJ1-2
V: TRBV21-1
length: 18
size: -

DNA: TGCGCCAGCAGCTTGGGGGACAGCTATTCACCCCTCCACTTT
CDR3: CASSLGDSYSPLHF
D: TRBD1
J: TRBJ1-6
V: TRBV5-1
length: 14
size: -

DNA: TGTGCCAGCAGTGAATCCCCCAGGACAGGGTCCTACAATGAGCAGTTCTTC
CDR3: CASSESPRTGSYNEQFF
D: TRBD1
J: TRBJ2-1
V: TRBV25-1
length: 17
size: -

DNA: TGTGCCAGCAGCTTAGTGGGACAGGGCTATGGCTACACCTTC
CDR3: CASSLVGQGYGYTF
D: TRBD1
J: TRBJ1-2
V: TRBV7-2
length: 14
size: few